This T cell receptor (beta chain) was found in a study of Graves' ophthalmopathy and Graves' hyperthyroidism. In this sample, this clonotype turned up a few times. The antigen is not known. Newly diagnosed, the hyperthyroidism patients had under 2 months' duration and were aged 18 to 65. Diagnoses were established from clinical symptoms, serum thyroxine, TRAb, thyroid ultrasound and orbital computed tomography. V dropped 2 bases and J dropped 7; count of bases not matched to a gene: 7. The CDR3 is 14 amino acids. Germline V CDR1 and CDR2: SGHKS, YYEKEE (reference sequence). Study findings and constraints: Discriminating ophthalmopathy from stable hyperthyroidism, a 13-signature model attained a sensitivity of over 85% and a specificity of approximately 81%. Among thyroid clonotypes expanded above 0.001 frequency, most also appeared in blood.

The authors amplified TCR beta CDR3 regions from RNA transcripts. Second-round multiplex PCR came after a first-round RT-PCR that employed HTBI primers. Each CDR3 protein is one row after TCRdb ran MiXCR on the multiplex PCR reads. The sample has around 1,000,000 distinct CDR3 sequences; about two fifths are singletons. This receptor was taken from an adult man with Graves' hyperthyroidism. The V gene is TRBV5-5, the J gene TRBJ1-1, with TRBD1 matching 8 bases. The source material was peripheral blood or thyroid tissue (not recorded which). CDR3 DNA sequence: TGTGCCAGCAGCTTCGGGACAGGCTTTAGTGAAGCTTTCTTT. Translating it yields CASSFGTGFSEAFF.